This T cell receptor beta chain stems from a study of blood T cell repertoires in COVID-19. Looking at the study overall: Samples came from the United States, Italy and Spain, spanning acute and convalescent COVID-19.

As originally analysed: Nucleated cell number was recorded as an estimate derived from reference gene primer amplification. The table came from immunoSEQ multiplex PCR; TCRdb's copy has only in-frame clones and leaves some out. D and trimming come from the DNA, and the V and J calls and clone size come from that table. Here the sample spans about 250,000 clones, roughly 85% being singletons. The CDR3 contains 12 residues. Trimming at V came to 2 bases and at J to 6 bases, leaving 1 base not matched to a gene. Germline loops: CDR1 SQVTM, CDR2 ANQGSEA. V is TRBV29-1 and J is TRBJ1-2, with 9 positions matching TRBD1. The TCR originated in a man aged 18 to 29 with active or convalescent COVID-19. The sequenced sample consisted of peripheral blood. CDR3 amino acids: CSVEYRGHGYTF. For the CDR3, the DNA is TGCAGCGTTGAATACAGGGGGCATGGCTACACCTTC.